The source of this T cell receptor (beta chain) is a study of blood T cell repertoires in COVID-19. The data were produced by immunoSEQ multiplex PCR, yet TCRdb's version contains in-frame clones alone and is incomplete. The sample carries around 110,000 clones, 75% to 95% recorded once. The germline V and J ends were trimmed by 3 bases and 3 bases, with 21 bases remaining between them. This CDR3 contains 18 residues. CDR1 and CDR2 (germline): MNHNS, SASEGT. This chain uses TRBV6-1 with TRBJ2-4; D gene unclear. What was sequenced was peripheral blood. The sequence was obtained from a human donor with active COVID-19. The donor label of this sample is uncertain. The CDR3 DNA sequence: TGTGCCAGCAGTGAGCTATCAAGACACAACCTTTACAAAAACATTCAGTACTTC. Its translation is CASSELSRHNLYKNIQYF.